This entry concerns a single TCR beta chain. The data are from a study of blood T cell repertoires in COVID-19. Study details: COVID-19 samples collected from the United States, Italy and Spain covered acute and convalescent phases.

The length of the CDR3 is 17 residues. The germline V gene has CDR1 LGHDT and CDR2 YNNKEL (reference sequence). V gave up 0 bases and J gave up 5 bases; unmatched junction bases: 10. Authors' analysis steps: Reference gene primer amplification yielded estimated nucleated cell counts. Sequencing used immunoSEQ multiplex PCR; TCRdb keeps in-frame clones, though not all of them. Clone size and the V and J calls come from that table; the DNA yielded D and trimming. This sample yields 180,000 or so clones, of which 86% are seen a single time; 0.99% belongs to the top ten. Sequenced input: peripheral blood. This TCR was recovered from a man aged 18 to 30 with acute or convalescent COVID-19. The V and J genes are TRBV3-1 (or the pseudogene TRBV3-2) and TRBJ2-5, with 9 bases fitting TRBD2. In nucleotides, the CDR3 is TGTGCCAGCAGCCAAGAAGGAACAGCGGGGGGCGGGGAGACCCAGTACTTC. It codes for CASSQEGTAGGGETQYF.